This T cell receptor (beta chain) appears in the sequencing data of a study of OX40 agonist ivuxolimab in advanced cancers. On the study more broadly: Therapy given before enrollment (anti-PD-1, anti-PD-L1 or anti-CTLA-4) was allowed, and around 40% had some.

CDR3 length: 13 residues. V was clipped by 5 bases and J by 1 base, with 8 bases between them. The germline V gene has CDR1 LNHDA and CDR2 SQIVND (reference sequence). To note about this clone: The antigen is undetermined.

Measured with immunoSEQ multiplex PCR; TCRdb has only the in-frame clones, and not every one. The sample contains fewer than 85,000 clones, roughly 78% of which appear only once. Overall study findings and caveats: Relative to CD4+ cells, CD8+ T cells on average had more expanded clones. The work left the antigen specificity of expanded peripheral T cells undetermined.

The V call is TRBV19, the J call TRBJ1-1; D not resolved. The TCR comes from an adult with an advanced solid tumor such as melanoma, head and neck, liver or kidney cancer. Material: CD4+ or CD8+ T cells sorted from blood, obtained in a trial of the OX40 agonist ivuxolimab. This CDR3 reads CASSPRENTEAFF. DNA for the CDR3: TGTGCCAGTAGTCCCCGAGAGAACACTGAAGCTTTCTTT.